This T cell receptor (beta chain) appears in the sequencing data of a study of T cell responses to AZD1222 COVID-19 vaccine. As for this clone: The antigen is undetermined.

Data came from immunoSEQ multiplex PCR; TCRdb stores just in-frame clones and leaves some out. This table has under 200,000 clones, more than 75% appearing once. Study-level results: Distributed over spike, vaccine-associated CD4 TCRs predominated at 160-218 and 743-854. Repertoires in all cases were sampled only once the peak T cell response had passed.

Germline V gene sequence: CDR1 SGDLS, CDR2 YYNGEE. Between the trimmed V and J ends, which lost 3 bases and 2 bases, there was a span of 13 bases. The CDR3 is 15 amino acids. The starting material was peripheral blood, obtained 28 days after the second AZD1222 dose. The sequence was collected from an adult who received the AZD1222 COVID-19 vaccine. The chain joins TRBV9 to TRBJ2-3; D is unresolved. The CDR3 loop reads CASSAVGGDTDTQYF. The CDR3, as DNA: TGTGCCAGCAGCGCCGTGGGTGGAGACACAGATACGCAGTATTTT.